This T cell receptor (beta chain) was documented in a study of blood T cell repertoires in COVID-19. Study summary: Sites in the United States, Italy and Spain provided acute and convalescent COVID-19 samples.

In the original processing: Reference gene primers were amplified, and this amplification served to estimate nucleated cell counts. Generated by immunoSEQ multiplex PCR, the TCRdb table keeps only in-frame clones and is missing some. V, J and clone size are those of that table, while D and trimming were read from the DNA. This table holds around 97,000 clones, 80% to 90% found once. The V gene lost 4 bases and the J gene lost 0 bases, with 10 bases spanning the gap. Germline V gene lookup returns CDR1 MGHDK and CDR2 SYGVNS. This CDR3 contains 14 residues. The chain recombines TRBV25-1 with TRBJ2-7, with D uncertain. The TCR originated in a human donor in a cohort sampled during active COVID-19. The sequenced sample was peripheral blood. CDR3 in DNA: TGTGCCAGCAGTGCATTTCTCAGCTCCTACGAGCAGTACTTC. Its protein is CASSAFLSSYEQYF.